Listed below are T cell receptor beta chains from one sample, sequenced in a study of cytomegalovirus exposure and HLA in healthy donors. The protocol was immunoSEQ multiplex PCR, while the TCRdb copy is restricted to in-frame clones and leaves out a portion. The repertoire holds about 160,000 clones, with 60% to 80% as singletons. Sequenced sample: PBMCs. Every receptor here comes from a middle-aged man in good health and CMV-seropositive. The CDR3 runs from the conserved cysteine through the conserved F or W. The order of the fields is clone size, J gene, D gene, V gene, CDR3 protein, CDR3 DNA. A D gene is named only where the DNA matches it firmly. The size entry is marked missing in some rows and otherwise reads once, few, many or a size class.

abundance: .; j_gene: TRBJ1-2; d_gene: .; v_gene: TRBV28; CDR3aa: CASSPLDTNYGYTF; CDR3nt: TGTGCCAGCAGCCCCCTGGACACCAACTATGGCTACACCTTC
abundance: .; j_gene: TRBJ2-7; d_gene: .; v_gene: TRBV7-9; CDR3aa: CASSLAGLQGQYF; CDR3nt: TGTGCCAGCAGCTTAGCGGGACTCCAGGGGCAGTACTTC
abundance: .; j_gene: TRBJ1-2; d_gene: TRBD1; v_gene: TRBV7-2; CDR3aa: CASTQLAGTGVHGYTF; CDR3nt: TGTGCCAGCACCCAACTAGCCGGGACAGGGGTACATGGCTACACCTTC
abundance: .; j_gene: TRBJ2-2; d_gene: TRBD1; v_gene: TRBV19; CDR3aa: CASNSDRASAGELFF; CDR3nt: TGTGCCAGTAACTCGGACAGGGCCTCCGCCGGGGAGCTGTTTTTT
abundance: .; j_gene: TRBJ1-4; d_gene: .; v_gene: TRBV10-3; CDR3aa: CAISDTGFAEKLFF; CDR3nt: TGTGCCATCAGTGACACGGGGTTTGCTGAAAAACTGTTTTTT
abundance: .; j_gene: TRBJ1-5; d_gene: .; v_gene: TRBV6-5; CDR3aa: CASSERGQHF; CDR3nt: TGTGCCAGCAGTGAGCGGGGCCAGCATTTT
abundance: .; j_gene: TRBJ2-3; d_gene: TRBD2; v_gene: TRBV10-3; CDR3aa: CAMGTARGGTDTQYF; CDR3nt: TGTGCCATGGGGACTGCGCGGGGGGGCACAGATACGCAGTATTTT
abundance: few; j_gene: TRBJ2-3; d_gene: .; v_gene: TRBV10-3; CDR3aa: CAISGEQADTQYF; CDR3nt: TGTGCCATCAGTGGTGAACAAGCAGATACGCAGTATTTT
abundance: .; j_gene: TRBJ1-5; d_gene: .; v_gene: TRBV10-3; CDR3aa: CAISESLDIQPQHF; CDR3nt: TGTGCCATCAGTGAGTCATTGGACATTCAGCCCCAGCATTTT
abundance: .; j_gene: TRBJ2-7; d_gene: .; v_gene: TRBV4-1; CDR3aa: CASSQGTFSYEQYF; CDR3nt: TGCGCCAGCAGCCAAGGGACATTTTCCTACGAGCAGTACTTC
abundance: .; j_gene: TRBJ1-5; d_gene: TRBD1; v_gene: TRBV7-9; CDR3aa: CASSLDRGTGPRRQPQHF; CDR3nt: TGTGCCAGCAGCTTAGATAGAGGGACAGGGCCTCGGAGGCAGCCCCAGCATTTT
abundance: .; j_gene: TRBJ2-3; d_gene: TRBD2; v_gene: TRBV29-1; CDR3aa: CSVQREATDTQYF; CDR3nt: TGCAGCGTGCAGCGGGAGGCCACAGATACGCAGTATTTT